The 16 T cell receptor beta chains presented below share a single source sample, sequenced in a study of CD8 T cells in Susac syndrome. The RNA input was roughly 0.45 to 1 ug, and it was reverse transcribed with random hexamers. Each CDR3 protein is one row after TCRdb ran MiXCR on the immunoSEQ multiplex PCR reads. The sample has some 400,000 distinct CDR3 sequences, 75% to 90% seen once. Input material: CD8+ T cells from PBMCs. Receptor source: a human donor with multiple sclerosis.

V gene TRBV14 combines with J gene TRBJ2-1; TRBD1 matches 7 bases. The CDR3 extends over 15 amino acids. Germline CDR1 reads SGHDN; CDR2 reads FVKESK. V dropped 3 bases and J dropped 8; count of bases not matched to a gene: 10. The CDR3 protein is CASSQWVGGIDEQFF. The CDR3 nucleotides read TGTGCCAGCAGCCAGTGGGTAGGGGGCATCGATGAGCAGTTCTTC.

The chain links TRBV28 to TRBJ2-2; a weak D match, TRBD2 (6 bases). Trimming shortened V by 3 bases and J by 4 bases, and 12 bases separated the two germline ends. The CDR3 length is 15 residues. Looked up from germline, CDR1 is MDHEN and CDR2 is SYDVKM. CDR3: CASSFRDLLTGELFF. CDR3 coding DNA: TGTGCCAGCAGTTTCCGGGACTTACTCACCGGGGAGCTGTTTTTT.

V usage is TRBV20-1 and J usage is TRBJ2-7; D might be TRBD1 or TRBD2, each matching 6 bases. The CDR3 is 12 amino acids. The germline V gene encodes CDR1 DFQATT and CDR2 SNEGSKA (reference sequence). V lost 5 bases and J 7 bases, leaving 15 bases between the germline ends. The chain's CDR3 is CSALEGEEEQYF. In nucleotides, the CDR3 is TGCAGTGCTTTGGAGGGGGAGGAGGAGCAGTACTTC.

The gene calls are TRBV5-4 and TRBJ2-4; tentatively, D is TRBD1 (6 bases). Germline CDR1 SGHNT, CDR2 YYREEE (reference sequence). V lost 3 bases and J 0 bases, leaving 13 bases between the germline ends. This CDR3 region has 16 residues. CDR3 in amino acids: CASSSRDTIAKNIQYF. CDR3 bases: TGTGCCAGCAGCTCCCGGGACACCATAGCCAAAAACATTCAGTACTTC.

This chain uses TRBV2 with TRBJ1-5, with D maybe TRBD1 (6 bases). V was shortened by 4 bases and J by 11 bases, with 12 bases between the two germline ends. This CDR3 region has 12 residues. The germline gives CDR1 SNHLY, CDR2 FYNNEI. CDR3 sequence reads: CASSVVGGAQHF. The CDR3 bases are TGTGCCAGCAGTGTGGTAGGGGGGGCCCAGCATTTT.

The sample holds a few counts of this clonotype. The V call is TRBV24-1, the J call TRBJ2-2; D ambiguous. CDR3 size: 14 residues. Germline V gene sequence: CDR1 KGHDR, CDR2 SFDVKD. V dropped 1 base and J dropped 1 base, with 3 bases sitting between them. The CDR3 DNA sequence: TGTGCCACCAGTGATTTCAAGAACACCGGGGAGCTGTTTTTT. It yields the protein CATSDFKNTGELFF.

The gene calls are TRBV11-2 and TRBJ2-1; TRBD1 agrees at 7 bases. Trimming cost V 5 bases and J 15 bases; bases outside gene matches: 10. This CDR3 comprises 12 residues. The germline CDR1 and CDR2 sequences are SGHAT and FQNNGV. CDR3 loop: CASSTDRVHRFF. The CDR3 region has the DNA TGTGCCAGCAGCACTGACAGGGTCCATCGGTTCTTC.

V is TRBV27 and J is TRBJ2-7, with TRBD2 identical over 12 bases. With 3 bases clipped from V and 6 bases from J, the junction kept 6 bases outside the gene matches. The germline V gene encodes CDR1 MNHEY and CDR2 SMNVEV (reference sequence). The CDR3 has 15 amino acids. The DNA for the CDR3 is TGTGCCAGCAGTTTCCTAGCGGGAGGGGGTGGCGAGCAGTACTTC. This sequence encodes CASSFLAGGGGEQYF.

This clonotype was recorded once. The chain couples TRBV6-1 to TRBJ2-1, with a tentative D call TRBD1 (5 bases). The CDR3 spans 13 residues. The V and J ends lost 7 bases and 4 bases respectively, with 11 bases between them. The germline V gene encodes CDR1 MNHNS and CDR2 SASEGT. This chain's CDR3 is CASNGHGYNEQFF. CDR3 nucleotide sequence: TGTGCCAGCAACGGACACGGATACAATGAGCAGTTCTTC.

The J gene is TRBJ1-5, the V gene TRBV29-1; D remains ambiguous. The CDR3 runs to 10 residues. Trimming pared 4 bases from V and 5 bases from J, leaving 3 bases between. Germline CDR1 SQVTM, CDR2 ANQGSEA. The CDR3 reads CSVGDQPQHF. CDR3 bases: TGCAGCGTTGGAGATCAGCCCCAGCATTTT.

The CDR3 protein is CASSLSGGTGDYFNQPQHF. The CDR3 nucleotides read TGTGCCAGCAGCCTATCGGGGGGGACAGGGGATTACTTCAATCAGCCCCAGCATTTT. V and J are TRBV6-1 and TRBJ1-5; TRBD1 matches at 10 bases. Germline trimming cut 6 bases from V and 3 bases from J; bases unmatched to any gene: 17. Germline loops: CDR1 MNHNS, CDR2 SASEGT. The CDR3 is 19 residues long.

The chain links TRBV19 to TRBJ2-2; D is unclear. With 10 bases removed from V and 5 bases from J, the gap between germline ends came to 11 bases. CDR1 is LNHDA and CDR2 is SQIVND in the germline V gene (reference sequence). This CDR3 contains 12 residues. The CDR3 sequence is CATRLGTGELFF. The DNA of the CDR3 is TGTGCCACCCGGTTGGGGACCGGGGAGCTGTTTTTT.

The chain uses TRBV7-6 and TRBJ1-2, with 7 bases identical to TRBD1. Germline values: CDR1 SGHVS, CDR2 FNYEAQ. This CDR3 has 14 amino acids. Unmatched junction bases numbered 13, after V lost 4 bases and J lost 11 bases. Here the CDR3 reads CASSSDLGTVPYTF. In DNA form, the CDR3 reads TGTGCCAGCAGCTCCGATCTCGGGACAGTCCCATACACCTTC.

V gene TRBV6-5 combines with J gene TRBJ2-3, with 10 bases that match TRBD1. The ends lost 3 bases at V and 7 bases at J; junction bases unmatched: 13. The CDR3 loop spans 17 amino acids. Germline values: CDR1 MNHEY, CDR2 SVGAGI. The CDR3 loop reads CASSYTLPGTGDHTQYF. In DNA, the CDR3 is TGTGCCAGCAGTTATACTCTTCCTGGGACAGGGGATCATACGCAGTATTTT.

The chain uses TRBV9 and TRBJ2-1; D uncertain. The V gene lost 3 bases and the J gene lost 8 bases, with 15 bases spanning the gap. Germline values: CDR1 SGDLS, CDR2 YYNGEE. The CDR3 covers 14 residues. This CDR3 reads CASSEGRVRDEQFF. The CDR3 DNA reads TGTGCCAGCAGCGAGGGTAGAGTTCGAGATGAGCAGTTCTTC.

This chain uses TRBV27 with TRBJ1-6; TRBD1 might be the D (5 bases). The germline V gene encodes CDR1 MNHEY and CDR2 SMNVEV (reference sequence). The CDR3 sequence is 16 residues long. V lost 1 base, J lost 2 bases, and 9 bases lay in between. This CDR3 is CASSLYTGPYNSPLHF. The DNA for the CDR3 is TGTGCCAGCAGTTTATATACAGGACCCTATAATTCACCCCTCCACTTT.